This TCR beta chain came from a study of siplizumab effects on memory and regulatory T cells. Concerning this clone itself: Its antigen is currently unknown.

Assays examined 75,000 to 100,000 TCR templates per sample. Sequenced by immunoSEQ multiplex PCR; TCRdb stores in-frame clones only, minus some. The sample lists about 110,000 clones, 80% to 95% occurring once. Germline lookup yields CDR1 SGHNT and CDR2 YYREEE (reference sequence). This CDR3 has 15 amino acids. Unmatched junction bases numbered 6, after V lost 4 bases and J lost 4 bases. The study's findings and limits: A mean of approximately 70% of mappable alloreactive CD4+ clones were Treg-derived with siplizumab, compared with about 28% in controls. Roughly 80-95% of proliferating clones (CD4+ or CD8+) could not be assigned a naive or memory phenotype.

Sequencing used CD4+ T cells sorted from blood. The TCR was taken from a human donor in good health. The genes are TRBV5-4 and TRBJ1-3; 9 bases fit TRBD1. In DNA, the CDR3 is TGTGCCAGCAGCCCCGGGACAGGGCTCGGAAACACCATATATTTT. Its translation: CASSPGTGLGNTIYF.